Presented here are 5 T cell receptor beta chains from one specimen sequenced in a study of T cell responses to AZD1222 COVID-19 vaccine. Repertoires were generated with immunoSEQ multiplex PCR, while TCRdb's copy carries only in-frame clones and drops some. Here the sample spans 150,000 to 180,000 clones, roughly 90% being singletons. Source: peripheral blood, taken on day 0 of AZD1222 vaccination. These TCRs come from an adult in good health.

This clone was observed a few times. The CDR3 protein is CASRRTGGESPLHF. The CDR3 DNA follows: TGTGCCAGCAGGAGGACGGGTGGCGAGTCACCCCTCCACTTT. The chain carries TRBV2 and TRBJ1-6; D unclear. The length of the CDR3 is 14 residues. The V end was cut by 6 bases, the J end by 10 bases, with 16 bases between. CDR1 SNHLY and CDR2 FYNNEI come from the germline V gene.

This clone was detected a few times. The chain links TRBV7-2 to TRBJ1-1; D is ambiguous. CDR3 length: 15 amino acids. Trimming took 2 bases from V and 4 from J, leaving 14 bases between them. CDR1 is SGHTA and CDR2 is FQGNSA in the germline V gene. CDR3 in DNA: TGTGCCAGCAGCTTAAAATGGGCGGACCCCACTGAAGCTTTCTTT. Its translation: CASSLKWADPTEAFF.

The V gene is TRBV18, the J gene TRBJ1-3, with D unclear. With 0 bases removed from V and 3 bases from J, the gap between germline ends came to 9 bases. CDR1 and CDR2 from the germline V gene are KGHSH and LQKENI. This CDR3 spans 15 amino acids. CDR3 region: CASSPPVSFGNTIYF. The CDR3 DNA reads as TGTGCCAGCTCACCACCTGTCAGCTTTGGAAACACCATATATTTT.

The chain employs TRBV3-1 (or the pseudogene TRBV3-2) and TRBJ1-6; no reliable D call. Trimming took off 3 bases at V and 13 bases at J, with 16 bases between the two ends. This CDR3 spans 14 amino acids. CDR1 LGHDT and CDR2 YNNKEL come from the germline V gene (reference sequence). CDR3 loop: CASSHPPAAEPLHF. In DNA, the CDR3 is TGTGCCAGCAGCCATCCTCCCGCGGCGGAGCCCCTCCACTTT.

CDR3: CSVGVGAYEQYF. DNA for the CDR3: TGCAGCGTTGGAGTAGGGGCCTACGAGCAGTACTTC. V and J are TRBV29-1 and TRBJ2-7; D perhaps matches TRBD1 (5 bases). The CDR3 spans 12 residues. Germline values: CDR1 SQVTM, CDR2 ANQGSEA. Trimming removed 4 bases at V and 2 bases at J, with 9 bases between.